Following are 31 T cell receptor beta chains from one sample sequenced in a study of T cell changes during pregnancy in multiple sclerosis. Data came from immunoSEQ multiplex PCR; TCRdb stores just in-frame clones and leaves some out. The sample records approximately 35,000 clones, roughly 90% being singletons. Sequenced material: CD4+ T cells from peripheral blood mononuclear cells, taken after pregnancy. The receptors shown here come from a female donor in good health, enrolled as a control in a pregnancy study.

The chain joins TRBV27 to TRBJ1-1; D may be TRBD1 (6 bases). V lost 9 bases to trimming and J lost 1 base, with 21 bases between them. This CDR3 is built from 16 residues. The V gene's germline CDR1 is MNHEY and CDR2 SMNVEV (reference sequence). The DNA of the CDR3 is TGTGCCAGTTACCACGGGACAAAACCTACGAACACTGAAGCTTTCTTT. Translation: CASYHGTKPTNTEAFF.

The chain carries TRBV5-1 and TRBJ2-5; 14 positions match TRBD2. The CDR3 covers 18 residues. CDR1 and CDR2 (germline): SGHRS, YFSETQ. J lost 5 bases, V lost 3 bases, and 12 bases had no gene match. Here the CDR3 DNA reads TGCGCCAGCAGCTCGACTAGCGGGAGGGCCTACGTCCGGGAGACCCAGTACTTC. Residues: CASSSTSGRAYVRETQYF.

The chain carries TRBV6-5 and TRBJ1-4; 7 bases map to TRBD1. The CDR3 has 15 residues. The J segment lost 7 bases and the V segment lost 0 bases, leaving 5 bases of the junction unmatched. Looked up from germline, CDR1 is MNHEY and CDR2 is SVGAGI. The CDR3 sequence: CASSYSRQGGEKLFF. In nucleotides, the CDR3 is TGTGCCAGCAGTTACTCGCGACAGGGTGGTGAAAAACTGTTTTTT.

V and J are TRBV18 and TRBJ2-3; 7 bases agree with TRBD2. The germline CDR1 and CDR2 sequences are KGHSH and LQKENI. The trim removed 6 bases at V and 6 bases at J, leaving 9 bases unmatched. The CDR3 covers 14 residues. CDR3 in amino acids: CASSLLSGADTQYF. CDR3 in DNA: TGTGCCAGCTCGCTCCTCAGCGGGGCTGATACGCAGTATTTT.

This rearrangement joins TRBV7-4 to TRBJ2-7, with 9 bases aligning to TRBD2. The germline V gene has CDR1 SGHVT and CDR2 SQSDAQ. This CDR3 region has 12 residues. CDR3 sequence: CGVGTSRYEQYF. Written as DNA, the CDR3 is TGTGGAGTCGGGACTAGCCGATACGAGCAGTACTTC.

The chain is built from TRBV7-8 and TRBJ2-1; 14 bases are shared with TRBD2. The CDR3 totals 17 residues. Germline assignment: CDR1 SGHVS and CDR2 FQNEAQ. The trim removed 1 base at V and 5 bases at J, leaving 4 bases unmatched. In DNA form, the CDR3 reads TGTGCCAGCAGCTTAGTGACTAGCGGGAGGGTGCACAATGAGCAGTTCTTC. Translation: CASSLVTSGRVHNEQFF.

The V gene is TRBV5-1, the J gene TRBJ1-2; 10 bases fit TRBD1. Germline V CDR1 and CDR2: SGHRS, YFSETQ. With V trimmed by 4 bases and J by 4 bases, 7 bases remained unmatched. CDR3 length equals 15 residues. In DNA form, the CDR3 reads TGCGCCAGCAGCGAGGCGGGGGACAGGGGCTATGGCTACACCTTC. It specifies CASSEAGDRGYGYTF.

The chain couples TRBV4-2 to TRBJ2-1; 12 bases agree with TRBD2. The CDR3 totals 14 residues. Looked up from germline, CDR1 is LGHNA and CDR2 is YNFKEQ. V was pared by 4 bases and J by 6 bases, with 1 base of the junction left unmatched. The CDR3 is CASSRGLAGNEQFF. In nucleotides, the CDR3 is TGTGCCAGCAGCCGGGGACTAGCGGGCAATGAGCAGTTCTTC.

The chain couples TRBV13 to TRBJ1-6; a weak D match, TRBD1 (5 bases). V dropped 1 base and J dropped 12 bases, with 16 bases sitting between them. The CDR3 length is 15 residues. Germline values: CDR1 PRHDT, CDR2 FYEKMQ (reference sequence). The DNA of the CDR3 is TGTGCCAGCAGCTTAGCGGCAGGGTTTAATGGACCCCTCCACTTT. Amino acids: CASSLAAGFNGPLHF.

This chain links TRBV29-1 with TRBJ1-2; no definite D call. V was trimmed by 3 bases and J by 8 bases, leaving 10 bases between them. CDR3 size: 11 residues. Per germline, CDR1 SQVTM and CDR2 ANQGSEA. CDR3 in amino acids: CSVDRNSGYTF. CDR3 nucleotide sequence: TGCAGCGTTGACAGAAATTCCGGCTACACCTTC.

This clone was counted a single time. This chain connects TRBV19 to TRBJ2-5, with 12 bases that match TRBD2. In germline, CDR1 is LNHDA, CDR2 SQIVND (reference sequence). The CDR3 sequence is 16 residues long. V lost 3 bases to trimming and J lost 4 bases; unmatched junction nucleotides: 6. The CDR3 here is CASSIPGLAGLETQYF. CDR3 coding DNA: TGTGCCAGTAGTATTCCAGGACTAGCGGGATTAGAGACCCAGTACTTC.

The rearrangement links TRBV5-4 to TRBJ1-2; TRBD1 agrees at 9 bases. The junction had 6 bases not matched to a gene; V was cut back by 6 bases and J by 6 bases. Germline assignment: CDR1 SGHNT and CDR2 YYREEE (reference sequence). This CDR3 comprises 13 residues. CDR3 amino acids: CASKTGGRDGYTF. The CDR3 bases are TGTGCCAGCAAGACAGGGGGGAGAGATGGCTACACCTTC.

The genes are TRBV18 and TRBJ1-5, with 7 bases lining up with TRBD1. CDR3 length: 14 amino acids. The J segment lost 3 bases and the V segment lost 10 bases, leaving 9 bases of the junction unmatched. Looked up from germline, CDR1 is KGHSH and CDR2 is LQKENI. The CDR3 is CATTSQGVNQPQHF. The CDR3 DNA follows: TGTGCCACTACCAGCCAGGGGGTCAATCAGCCCCAGCATTTT.

This clone was found a few times. V usage is TRBV29-1 and J usage is TRBJ2-3; D gene uncertain. This CDR3 contains 11 residues. The V end lost 5 bases, the J end lost 7 bases, and 10 bases lay between the germline ends. Looked up from germline, CDR1 is SQVTM and CDR2 is ANQGSEA. The chain's CDR3 is CSVFGAYTQYF. The CDR3 nucleotides read TGCAGCGTTTTCGGTGCGTATACGCAGTATTTT.

The V and J genes are TRBV11-3 and TRBJ2-3, with 12 bases identical to TRBD2. This CDR3 is 16 amino acids long. Per germline, CDR1 SGHNT and CDR2 YENEEA. V shed 5 bases, J shed 3 bases, and the junction held 6 bases outside the gene matches. This CDR3 reads CASSITGTSGTDTQYF. CDR3 in DNA: TGTGCCAGCAGCATCACCGGGACTAGCGGGACAGATACGCAGTATTTT.

The chain couples TRBV5-8 to TRBJ2-7; 8 bases are a match to TRBD1. J was trimmed by 2 bases and V by 4 bases; bases with no gene match: 5. CDR1 and CDR2 from the germline V gene are SGHTS and YDEGEE. The CDR3 extends over 14 amino acids. The CDR3 DNA reads TGTGCCAGCAGCCTAGACAGGGGCCCCTACGAGCAGTACTTC. Protein product: CASSLDRGPYEQYF.

V and J are TRBV28 and TRBJ2-7; 10 bases are shared with TRBD2. The CDR3 runs to 14 residues. J was trimmed by 2 bases and V by 6 bases; bases with no gene match: 4. Germline assignment: CDR1 MDHEN and CDR2 SYDVKM. The CDR3, as DNA: TGTGCCAGCAGGACTAGCGGGCCACCCTACGAGCAGTACTTC. Translation: CASRTSGPPYEQYF.

The chain is built from TRBV7-2 and TRBJ1-2; no clear D. CDR1 is SGHTA and CDR2 is FQGNSA in the germline V gene. This CDR3 is 13 amino acids long. Trimming took off 1 base at V and 8 bases at J, with 11 bases between the two ends. CDR3: CASSLDRPGGYTF. CDR3 sequence (DNA): TGTGCCAGCAGCTTAGATAGACCAGGAGGCTACACCTTC.

The V and J genes are TRBV19 and TRBJ1-6; 7 nucleotides line up with TRBD1. CDR1 is LNHDA, CDR2 SQIVND, per germline (reference sequence). Trimming removed 5 bases from V and 14 bases from J; junction bases left unmatched: 6. The CDR3 loop spans 12 amino acids. Written as DNA, the CDR3 is TGTGCCAGTAGTCCGCCGACAGGGTCCCTCCACTTT. Its translation is CASSPPTGSLHF.

This chain uses TRBV9 with TRBJ1-3, with D tentatively TRBD1 (5 bases). CDR3 length equals 15 residues. Germline assignment: CDR1 SGDLS and CDR2 YYNGEE. V was pared by 4 bases and J by 0 bases, with 11 bases between. Here the CDR3 DNA reads TGTGCCAGCAGCCAAGACAGCCTCTCTGGAAACACCATATATTTT. It translates to CASSQDSLSGNTIYF.

The chain carries TRBV5-1 and TRBJ2-1, with 9 bases identical to TRBD2. J lost 7 bases, V lost 1 base, and 12 bases had no gene match. The CDR3 has 17 residues. From germline, CDR1 is SGHRS and CDR2 YFSETQ. The CDR3 bases are TGCGCCAGCAGCTTGTCTCGTGGCGGGAGGGCCCAGAATGAGCAGTTCTTC. Translated: CASSLSRGGRAQNEQFF.

The rearrangement joins TRBV6-6 to TRBJ2-2; D remains unclear. V gave up 0 bases and J gave up 0 bases, with 8 bases separating them. Germline lookup yields CDR1 MNHNY and CDR2 SVGAGI (reference sequence). The CDR3 spans 16 residues. Here the CDR3 reads CASSYSLLANTGELFF. The CDR3 bases are TGTGCCAGCAGTTACTCCCTATTAGCGAACACCGGGGAGCTGTTTTTT.

The chain links TRBV14 to TRBJ1-2; perhaps TRBD1 as D (6 bases). The germline V gene has CDR1 SGHDN and CDR2 FVKESK. The V end was cut by 5 bases, the J end by 6 bases, with 13 bases between. This CDR3 region has 13 residues. CDR3 amino acids: CASSGRTENGYTF. The DNA for the CDR3 is TGTGCCAGCAGCGGCCGGACAGAAAATGGCTACACCTTC. Full variable domain (remainder filled in from reference TRBV14 and TRBJ1-2): EAGVTQFPSHSVIEKGQTVTLRCDPISGHDNLYWYRRVMGKEIKFLLHFVKESKQDESGMPNNRFLAERTGGTYSTLKVQPAELEDSGVYFCASSGRTENGYTFGSGTRLTVV.

This chain uses TRBV19 with TRBJ2-7; 13 bases are shared with TRBD2. This CDR3 is 16 amino acids long. V shed 4 bases, J shed 4 bases, and the junction held 7 bases outside the gene matches. Germline-derived CDR1 and CDR2 are LNHDA and SQIVND (reference sequence). This chain's CDR3 is CASSTLPGLAGYEQYF. CDR3 in DNA: TGTGCCAGTAGTACCCTCCCGGGACTAGCGGGATACGAGCAGTACTTC.

The J gene is TRBJ1-1, the V gene TRBV5-1; D may be TRBD1 (5 bases). V lost 4 bases, J lost 1 base, and 17 bases lay in between. The CDR3 sequence is 16 residues long. Looked up from germline, CDR1 is SGHRS and CDR2 is YFSETQ. The CDR3, as DNA: TGCGCCAGCAGCCCCCGGCCAGGGTTAACGAACACTGAAGCTTTCTTT. This gives the protein CASSPRPGLTNTEAFF. Full variable domain (missing parts from reference TRBV5-1 and TRBJ1-1): KAGVTQTPRYLIKTRGQQVTLSCSPISGHRSVSWYQQTPGQGLQFLFEYFSETQRNKGNFPGRFSGRQFSNSRSEMNVSTLELGDSALYLCASSPRPGLTNTEAFFGQGTRLTVV.

The chain joins TRBV19 to TRBJ2-3, with a weak D call TRBD2 (5 bases). V lost 0 bases, J lost 1 base, and 11 bases lay in between. Germline CDR1 is LNHDA and CDR2 is SQIVND (reference sequence). The CDR3 totals 16 residues. CDR3 residues: CASSIDHTRGTDTQYF. CDR3 nucleotide sequence: TGTGCCAGTAGTATAGATCATACTAGGGGCACAGATACGCAGTATTTT.

The chain employs TRBV9 and TRBJ2-7; no definite D call. Germline V gene data show CDR1 as SGDLS and CDR2 as YYNGEE. Trimming cost V 0 bases and J 3 bases, with 4 bases left between them. The CDR3 length is 12 residues. For the CDR3, the DNA is TGTGCCAGCAGCGTAGGCTACTACGAGCAGTACTTC. The encoded protein is CASSVGYYEQYF.

This chain links TRBV29-1 with TRBJ2-5; 7 bases map to TRBD1. Germline CDR1 and CDR2: SQVTM and ANQGSEA. The CDR3 consists of 13 residues. The junction had 8 bases not matched to a gene; V was cut back by 5 bases and J by 5 bases. CDR3 in amino acids: CSVTPDRWETQYF. The DNA of the CDR3 is TGCAGCGTTACCCCGGACAGGTGGGAGACCCAGTACTTC.

J is TRBJ2-3 and V is TRBV5-4, with 12 bases identical to TRBD2. The CDR3 covers 16 residues. Germline V gene sequence: CDR1 SGHNT, CDR2 YYREEE (reference sequence). Trimming removed 3 bases from V and 2 bases from J; junction bases left unmatched: 4. The chain's CDR3 is CASSSLAGGPTDTQYF. CDR3 DNA sequence: TGTGCCAGCAGCTCACTAGCGGGGGGCCCCACAGATACGCAGTATTTT. Combining the CDR3 with reference TRBV5-4 and TRBJ2-3 gives the whole variable domain ETGVTQSPTHLIKTRGQQVTLRCSSQSGHNTVSWYQQALGQGPQFIFQYYREEENGRGNFPPRFSGLQFPNYSSELNVNALELDDSALYLCASSSLAGGPTDTQYFGPGTRLTVL.

The chain has TRBV29-1 and TRBJ2-3; 8 bases are shared with TRBD1. In germline, CDR1 is SQVTM, CDR2 ANQGSEA. This CDR3 comprises 14 residues. V gave up 1 base and J gave up 6 bases; unmatched junction bases: 6. CDR3 loop: CSVEAQGAADTQYF. CDR3 DNA sequence: TGCAGCGTTGAAGCGCAGGGGGCTGCCGATACGCAGTATTTT.

The chain combines TRBV7-2 with TRBJ1-6; no clear D. The germline V and J ends were trimmed by 5 bases and 5 bases, with 13 bases remaining between them. This CDR3 spans 15 amino acids. CDR1 SGHTA and CDR2 FQGNSA come from the germline V gene. The CDR3 sequence: CASSARGINNSPLHF. The CDR3, as DNA: TGTGCCAGCAGCGCTCGGGGAATTAATAATTCACCCCTCCACTTT.